The rows below give T cell receptor beta chains drawn from one sample of a study of T cell responses to AZD1222 COVID-19 vaccine. Only in-frame clones appear in the TCRdb table, and some are missing; sequencing was by immunoSEQ multiplex PCR. The sample shows 150,000 or so clones, 85% to 95% of them seen only once. The sequencing here drew on peripheral blood, taken on day 0 of AZD1222 vaccination. These receptors all come from an adult in good health. Both conserved end residues are trimmed from each CDR3. Some rows mark clone size as missing; the rest say once, few, many or name a class of expanded clone.

j_gene	v_gene	abundance	CDR3aa
TRBJ2-3	TRBV21-1	NA	ASSKGGQPTDTQY
TRBJ1-2	TRBV4-3	NA	ASSQQRNGRTVNYGYT
TRBJ2-1	TRBV13	NA	ASSVSVNEQF
TRBJ1-2	TRBV5-5	NA	ASSVDRGGYGYT
TRBJ1-2	TRBV5-1	NA	ASSMGAGKVDGYT
TRBJ1-4	TRBV2	NA	ASSEFGGSNEKLF
TRBJ2-7	TRBV5-6	NA	ASFRDTYSYEQY
TRBJ1-5	TRBV15	once	ATSSEGNQPQH
TRBJ2-1	TRBV7-3	NA	ASSSLAGGYNEQF
TRBJ1-5	TRBV12-3/TRBV12-4	NA	ASSQRRQPQH
TRBJ1-5	TRBV25-1	NA	ASSESGGPGNQPQH
TRBJ1-5	TRBV4-1	NA	ASSQGKVGTANQPQH
TRBJ1-6	TRBV5-6	NA	ASSFLDRDLSNSPLH
TRBJ1-3	TRBV25-1	NA	ASSGAGSSGNTIY
TRBJ1-6	TRBV30	NA	AWKNRDRVYNSPLH
TRBJ1-4	TRBV18	NA	ASSPQGESGNEKLF
TRBJ2-1	TRBV25-1	NA	ASSEYFYNEQF
TRBJ1-2	TRBV20-1	NA	SATFADGYT
TRBJ1-6	TRBV5-1	NA	ASSSALTGGDSPLH
TRBJ2-5	TRBV14	NA	ASSQVRETQY
TRBJ2-3	TRBV28	NA	ASSPMGQGGFTDTQY
TRBJ1-4	TRBV12-3/TRBV12-4	NA	ASSFSTNEKLF
TRBJ2-1	TRBV4-3	NA	ASSQGAGTSAIEQF
TRBJ1-2	TRBV19	once	ASSIAGSTANYGYT
TRBJ2-7	TRBV24-1	NA	ATQDGETYEQY
TRBJ1-3	TRBV4-2	many	ASSRDSEGPGNTIY
TRBJ1-2	TRBV19	NA	ASSAIDRAFRGYT
TRBJ2-1	TRBV30	NA	AWSSQRGLNEQF
TRBJ1-2	TRBV28	NA	ASSFRRDESYT
TRBJ1-6	TRBV9	NA	ASSVLSSYNSPLH
TRBJ1-1	TRBV7-6	NA	ASSLPGDRGLTEAF
TRBJ1-2	TRBV5-1	NA	ASSSSIQEGYT
TRBJ2-7	TRBV5-6	NA	ASSPQSSYEQY
TRBJ1-6	TRBV6-5	NA	ASSPAQENSPLH
TRBJ2-3	TRBV2	NA	ASSQRQGRTDTQY
TRBJ1-2	TRBV6-5	NA	ASSSSAGTRGYT
TRBJ1-2	TRBV12-3/TRBV12-4	once	ASSQDYGYT
TRBJ1-5	TRBV30	NA	AWSKQGDFNQPQH
TRBJ2-7	TRBV6-2/TRBV6-3	NA	ASSSVHEQY
TRBJ2-7	TRBV28	NA	ASSPGQGADVQY
TRBJ2-3	TRBV10-3	NA	AISESASGSADTQY
TRBJ2-3	TRBV12-3/TRBV12-4	NA	ASSGVADTQY
TRBJ1-1	TRBV7-9	once	ASSWGAGEAF
TRBJ1-1	TRBV9	NA	ASSVGQGGWNTEAF
TRBJ2-2	TRBV2	NA	ASSRQDPNTGELF
TRBJ2-5	TRBV5-1	NA	ASSKAPQETQY
TRBJ1-3	TRBV3-1/TRBV3-2	NA	ASSQVGASGNTIY
TRBJ2-3	TRBV9	once	ASSSRGQLRTDTQY
TRBJ1-1	TRBV27	NA	ASSFVRNTEAF
TRBJ1-1	TRBV6-4	NA	ASSDSRVMRGTEAF
TRBJ1-2	TRBV9	NA	ASSVAGVGYGYT
TRBJ1-2	TRBV3-1/TRBV3-2	NA	ASSPQGSWYGYT